This T cell receptor (beta chain) was recorded in a study of CD8+ T cells in alopecia areata. Study-wide points: Scalp clonality and expanded CD8+ clones among the top 100 showed significant decreases with tofacitinib.

RNA extraction and reverse transcription yielded cDNA as sequencing template. TCRdb keeps only in-frame clones here, not all; method: immunoSEQ multiplex PCR. This sample yields fewer than 250,000 clones, of which about 64% are seen a single time; about 4.2% belongs to the top ten. With respect to this clone: Its matching antigen is unknown.

The treatment is: oral pan-JAK inhibitor, 5-10 mg twice daily. The TCR sequence derives from a human donor with alopecia areata. Sequencing used CD4+ T cells sorted from blood, obtained at week 4, from a patient treated with tofacitinib.

CDR3 in amino acids: CASRETGVQSNQPQHF. The CDR3 coding sequence is TGTGCCAGTAGAGAAACAGGAGTCCAAAGCAATCAGCCCCAGCATTTT. The V call is TRBV19, the J call TRBJ1-5; TRBD1 is a possible D gene (5 bases). V lost 6 bases and J 1 base, leaving 16 bases between the germline ends. The germline V gene encodes CDR1 LNHDA and CDR2 SQIVND (reference sequence). The CDR3 totals 16 residues.